This T cell receptor beta chain appears in the sequencing data of a study of T cell responses to AZD1222 COVID-19 vaccine. Using immunoSEQ multiplex PCR, the repertoire was profiled, and TCRdb retains in-frame clones only, with some absent. The sample lists approximately 120,000 clones, 70% to 90% occurring once. The origin of this receptor is an adult who received the AZD1222 COVID-19 vaccine. This material consisted of peripheral blood, taken 28 days after the second AZD1222 dose.

The CDR3 bases are TGTGCCAGTAGTAGTGACAGGGGACCCGATCAGCCCCAGCATTTT. Its translation is CASSSDRGPDQPQHF. This sequence joins TRBV19 and TRBJ1-5, with 8 bases that match TRBD1. The CDR3 covers 15 residues. V gave up 4 bases and J gave up 5 bases; unmatched junction bases: 7. The germline CDR1 and CDR2 sequences are LNHDA and SQIVND (reference sequence).